These 11 T cell receptor beta chains were all obtained from the same sample, sequenced in a study of cytomegalovirus exposure and HLA in healthy donors. 60 Vbeta and 13 Jbeta primers were used in PCR. The protocol was immunoSEQ multiplex PCR, while the TCRdb copy is restricted to in-frame clones and leaves out a portion. The top ten clones hold 1.5% of a sample with about 61,000 clones, 70% to 90% of them seen once. Sequenced sample: PBMCs. Receptors were obtained from a man aged 25-45 years in good health and CMV-seropositive.

This rearrangement joins TRBV7-2 to TRBJ2-3; D is possibly TRBD2 (5 bases). The V gene's germline CDR1 is SGHTA and CDR2 FQGNSA. The CDR3 contains 15 residues. V lost 1 base and J 3 bases, leaving 11 bases between the germline ends. CDR3 sequence: CASSLGTGSTDTQYF. The CDR3 coding sequence is TGTGCCAGCAGCTTAGGAACGGGATCGACAGATACGCAGTATTTT.

This chain links TRBV7-9 with TRBJ2-7; 7 bases align to TRBD2. With 3 bases clipped from V and 0 bases from J, the junction kept 2 bases outside the gene matches. Germline assignment: CDR1 SEHNR and CDR2 FQNEAQ (reference sequence). The CDR3 covers 14 residues. The chain's CDR3 is CASSLGGISYEQYF. The CDR3 DNA reads as TGTGCCAGCAGCTTGGGGGGGATCTCCTACGAGCAGTACTTC. Looking up the rest from reference TRBV7-9 and TRBJ2-7 gives the full variable domain: DTGVSQNPRHKITKRGQNVTFRCDPISEHNRLYWYRQTLGQGPEFLTYFQNEAQLEKSRLLSDRFSAERPKGSFSTLEIQRTEQGDSAMYLCASSLGGISYEQYFGPGTRLTVT.

In this sample, this clone turned up a few times. This chain links TRBV7-3 with TRBJ2-1; 9 nucleotides line up with TRBD1. The germline V gene encodes CDR1 SGHTA and CDR2 FQGTGA. The CDR3 contains 14 residues. Germline trimming cut 2 bases from V and 7 bases from J; bases unmatched to any gene: 3. The DNA of the CDR3 is TGTGCCAGCAGCTTATGGACAGGGGCTAATGAGCAGTTCTTC. As protein: CASSLWTGANEQFF.

The gene calls are TRBV2 and TRBJ2-3; 13 bases are a match to TRBD2. The CDR3 is 17 residues long. Germline CDR1 SNHLY, CDR2 FYNNEI. V dropped 5 bases and J dropped 1; count of bases not matched to a gene: 6. CDR3 protein: CASSPNTSGRGTDTQYF. CDR3 in DNA: TGTGCCAGCAGTCCGAACACTAGCGGGAGGGGCACAGATACGCAGTATTTT. The full variable domain, with the rest looked up from reference TRBV2 and TRBJ2-3, is EPEVTQTPSHQVTQMGQEVILRCVPISNHLYFYWYRQILGQKVEFLVSFYNNEISEKSEIFDDQFSVERPDGSNFTLKIRSTKLEDSAMYFCASSPNTSGRGTDTQYFGPGTRLTVL.

This sequence joins TRBV5-1 and TRBJ2-1; the D is unclear. Germline values: CDR1 SGHRS, CDR2 YFSETQ. V lost 0 bases, J lost 5 bases, and 15 bases lay in between. This CDR3 has 16 amino acids. DNA for the CDR3: TGCGCCAGCAGCTTGGCCCCCTTCTCGAGGAACAATGAGCAGTTCTTC. Its protein is CASSLAPFSRNNEQFF.

Note on this clone: Compared with germline, one end of the junction differs, possibly owing to a read error. This CDR3 is CSSSYTADTQYF. For the CDR3, the DNA is TGTTCCAGCAGCTACACAGCAGATACGCAGTATTTT. This rearrangement joins TRBV7-9 to TRBJ2-3; no definite D call. CDR3 length equals 12 residues. Germline lookup yields CDR1 SEHNR and CDR2 FQNEAQ (reference sequence).

This sequence joins TRBV7-2 and TRBJ2-7, with TRBD2 matching 9 bases. Germline CDR1 is SGHTA and CDR2 is FQGNSA. Trimming removed 3 bases from V and 4 bases from J; junction bases left unmatched: 7. This CDR3 comprises 15 residues. CDR3: CASSFQAGGQYEQYF. In DNA form, the CDR3 reads TGTGCCAGCAGCTTTCAGGCGGGAGGGCAGTACGAGCAGTACTTC.

The chain is built from TRBV7-2 and TRBJ1-1, with 8 bases identical to TRBD1. The CDR3 is made up of 12 amino acids. V shed 7 bases, J shed 6 bases, and the junction held 4 bases outside the gene matches. Germline lookup yields CDR1 SGHTA and CDR2 FQGNSA. CDR3 DNA sequence: TGTGCCAGCATCGAACAGGGGGCTGAAGCTTTCTTT. It encodes CASIEQGAEAFF.

The chain recombines TRBV10-1 with TRBJ1-5; D gene unclear. V lost 0 bases and J 6 bases, leaving 3 bases between the germline ends. Germline V CDR1 and CDR2: WNHNN, SYGVQD (reference sequence). This CDR3 contains 12 residues. The CDR3 region is CASSESRQPQHF. The CDR3 DNA sequence: TGCGCCAGCAGTGAGTCCCGTCAGCCCCAGCATTTT.

This chain links TRBV9 with TRBJ2-1; TRBD2 matches 11 bases. This CDR3 spans 15 amino acids. Losses at the gene ends were 1 base for V and 6 bases for J; bases not matched to a gene: 3. The germline CDR1 and CDR2 sequences are SGDLS and YYNGEE. The CDR3 is CASSVLAGGRNEQFF. CDR3 in DNA: TGTGCCAGCAGCGTACTAGCGGGAGGTCGCAATGAGCAGTTCTTC.

The V gene is TRBV5-1, the J gene TRBJ2-7; 9 bases line up with TRBD1. The V gene end was trimmed by 2 bases and the J gene end by 4 bases; junction bases not matched to a gene: 4. This CDR3 has 14 residues. Per the germline V gene, CDR1 is SGHRS and CDR2 is YFSETQ. The CDR3 is CASSFRQGGYEQYF. The CDR3 DNA sequence: TGCGCCAGCAGCTTTAGACAGGGGGGGTACGAGCAGTACTTC.